The 12 T cell receptor beta chains presented below share a single source sample, sequenced in a study of blood T cells in healthy people across ages. Combining a sample-barcoded 5' primer with a J-beta primer mix, a second PCR ran for roughly 7 to 12 cycles. MiXCR, run by TCRdb on the 5' RACE reads, gives a single entry per CDR3 protein. The sample includes roughly 1.9 million distinct CDR3 sequences, around 42% of them seen just once. The sequenced material came from blood. These receptor sequences come from a human donor in good health.

This clonotype was detected a few times. Relative to the germline gene, one junction end is altered; a read error may explain this. The chain employs TRBV28 and TRBJ2-7; D gene ambiguous. The length of the CDR3 is 16 residues. Germline V gives CDR1 MDHEN, CDR2 SYDVKM. The CDR3 loop is CASSLFSGRNFYEQYF. For the CDR3, the DNA is TGTGCCAGCAGCTTATTCTCGGGCCGCAACTTCTACGAGCAGTACTTC.

The CDR3: CASRWSTGGELFF. CDR3 sequence (DNA): TGTGCCAGCAGGTGGTCCACGGGCGGGGAGCTGTTTTTT. The chain links TRBV7-3 to TRBJ2-2, with D unclear. V lost 6 bases and J lost 7, with 12 bases in between. CDR3 size: 13 residues. Per germline, CDR1 SGHTA and CDR2 FQGTGA.

Comments on this clonotype: A much larger clone is a single base away; this may be a read error. This chain joins TRBV6-5 and TRBJ2-5; D perhaps matches TRBD2 (5 bases). This CDR3 is built from 11 residues. The V and J ends lost 2 bases and 9 bases respectively, with 7 bases between them. Germline V gives CDR1 MNHEY, CDR2 SVGAGI. The CDR3 nucleotides read TGTGCCAGCAGTTACGCGGAGGCCCAGTACTTC. Protein product: CASSYAEAQYF.

This clonotype was detected once. One end of the junction does not line up with germline, which may come from a read error. V gene TRBV20-1 combines with J gene TRBJ1-4; TRBD1 might be the D (5 bases). Germline V gives CDR1 DFQATT, CDR2 SNEGSKA (reference sequence). The CDR3 extends over 16 amino acids. CDR3 residues: CSARQDGGATNEKRFF. The CDR3 DNA reads TGCAGTGCTAGGCAGGACGGTGGGGCAACTAATGAAAAACGGTTTTTT.

The genes are TRBV7-2 and TRBJ2-4; no firm D call. Matching the DNA end better, TRBJ2-7 makes the J call doubtful. CDR3 length: 15 residues. The germline gives CDR1 SGHTA, CDR2 FQGNSA. The CDR3 region has the DNA TGTGCCAGCAGCTCCCGAGTGACGGTTTACTACGAGCAGTACTTC. Its translation: CASSSRVTVYYEQYF.

This clonotype was counted a few times. This chain joins TRBV5-6 and TRBJ2-3; possibly TRBD2 for D (6 bases). Trimming stripped 5 bases from V and 2 bases from J, with 15 bases between. This CDR3 has 15 residues. Germline CDR1 and CDR2: SGHDT and YYEEEE. CDR3 coding DNA: TGTGCCAGCAGTTTTGGAGGGGCCTTCACAGATACGCAGTATTTT. Its protein product is CASSFGGAFTDTQYF.

The V and J genes are TRBV6-1 and TRBJ2-1; possibly TRBD2 for D (7 bases). The V end lost 10 bases, the J end lost 4 bases, and 17 bases lay between the germline ends. Germline V gives CDR1 MNHNS, CDR2 SASEGT. The CDR3 is made up of 14 amino acids. CDR3 protein: CAIQTSRGYNEQFF. CDR3 in DNA: TGTGCCATTCAGACTAGCAGGGGATACAATGAGCAGTTCTTC.

V and J are TRBV12-3 or TRBV12-4 and TRBJ1-5; 7 bases fit TRBD1. The V gene end was trimmed by 6 bases and the J gene end by 6 bases; junction bases not matched to a gene: 11. This CDR3 region has 15 residues. Here the CDR3 DNA reads TGTGCCAGCAGCCCAAATGACAGGGTGGCTCAGCCCCAGCATTTT. Residues: CASSPNDRVAQPQHF.

The chain couples TRBV12-5 to TRBJ2-3; TRBD2 matches at 9 bases. V trimming: 1 base; J trimming: 1 base; junction bases outside the gene matches: 6. CDR3 size: 17 residues. The germline V gene encodes CDR1 LGHNT and CDR2 FRNRAP. As DNA, the CDR3 is TGTGCTAGTGGTTTGGCCCCCGCTAGCGGGGGCACAGATACGCAGTATTTT. Translating it yields CASGLAPASGGTDTQYF.

DNA for the CDR3: TGTGCCATCAGGGCGGGACAGGGCACCGAGCAGTACTTC. Residues: CAIRAGQGTEQYF. This sequence joins TRBV10-3 and TRBJ2-5; TRBD1 matches 9 bases. The J call may be in error: the DNA end matches TRBJ2-7 better. CDR1 and CDR2 (germline): ENHRY, SYGVKD. The CDR3 sequence is 13 residues long.

This clonotype was seen once. The chain has TRBV7-3 and TRBJ1-6, with 7 nucleotides matching TRBD1. V was clipped by 2 bases and J by 6 bases; unmatched bases: 10. CDR3 size: 17 residues. Germline V CDR1 and CDR2: SGHTA, FQGTGA. In nucleotides, the CDR3 is TGTGCCAGCAGCTTAGGCCCGGGAGGGGGCCGTAATTCACCCCTCCACTTT. Its protein product is CASSLGPGGGRNSPLHF.

The gene calls are TRBV7-6 and TRBJ1-5; D is perhaps TRBD1 (5 bases). The CDR3 has 15 amino acids. Germline values: CDR1 SGHVS, CDR2 FNYEAQ. The ends were cut back, 1 base at V and 3 bases at J, with 10 bases in the middle. The DNA of the CDR3 is TGTGCCAGCAGCTTAGAACCGGGGCCCAATCAGCCCCAGCATTTT. This gives the protein CASSLEPGPNQPQHF.